This T cell receptor (beta chain) is from a study of blood T cell repertoires in COVID-19. Germline CDR1 and CDR2: SNHLY and FYNNEI. The ends were cut back, 0 bases at V and 1 base at J, with 13 bases in the middle. The CDR3 is made up of 17 amino acids. The method was immunoSEQ multiplex PCR; TCRdb's version includes in-frame clones alone and lacks a portion of them. In the table there are more than 80,000 clones, 71% of which are singletons. The gene calls are TRBV2 and TRBJ2-1; tentative D call: TRBD2 (7 bases). The TCR comes from a human donor with acute or convalescent COVID-19. The donor label of this sample is uncertain. Source material: peripheral blood. Here the CDR3 reads CASSEARRGRSYNEQFF. The CDR3, as DNA: TGTGCCAGCAGTGAAGCGCGGCGGGGGCGATCCTACAATGAGCAGTTCTTC.